Listed below are T cell receptor beta chains from one sample, sequenced in a study of T cell repertoires in cytomegalovirus infection. TCRdb used MiXCR to reprocess the reads, holding one entry per CDR3 protein. Of about 900,000 distinct CDR3 sequences listed, approximately 31% are singletons. Their cognate antigens are unknown. Sequencing was performed on cultured CD8+ T cells from PBMCs, taken from culture after CMV antigen stimulation. Receptors were obtained from a human donor in good health (CMV status not recorded). Some clones in this sample may be carry-over from other donors' samples. The CDR3 runs from the conserved cysteine through the conserved F or W. Each record gives: clone size, D gene, V gene, J gene, CDR3 DNA, CDR3 protein. D genes are given only for firm matches. Size is stated for part of the rows, as once, few or many counts, or as a class when the clone is expanded.

few	TRBD2	TRBV4-1	TRBJ2-2	TGCGCCAGCAGCCAAAGGACTAGCGGGGGGCCTTTTTCCGCGAACACCGGGGAGCTGTTTTTT	CASSQRTSGGPFSANTGELFF
-	-	TRBV7-9	TRBJ2-7	TGTGCCAGTGGGGGGGGCGCCACCTACGAGCAGTACTTC	CASGGGATYEQYF
-	-	TRBV7-9	TRBJ1-1	TGTGCCAGCAGCTTACGCCGGGATGAAGCTTTCTTT	CASSLRRDEAFF
few	-	TRBV19	TRBJ1-2	TGTGCCAGTAGTTTCAGACTTCAGAGGAGCTATGGCTACACCTTC	CASSFRLQRSYGYTF
few	TRBD2	TRBV20-1	TRBJ2-7	TGCAGTGCTAAAAACGCAGCTAGCGGGGGGATTTACTACGAGCAGTACTTC	CSAKNAASGGIYYEQYF
few	-	TRBV7-9	TRBJ2-2	TGTGCCAGCAGCTTCCAGAGGACCGGGGAGCTGTTTTTT	CASSFQRTGELFF
-	-	TRBV10-2	TRBJ2-7	TGCGCCAGCAGTGTAGGAGCCTCCTACGAGCAGTACTTC	CASSVGASYEQYF
few	-	TRBV5-4	TRBJ1-6	TGTGCCAGCAGCGGCCGGGGTAATTCACCCCTCCACTTT	CASSGRGNSPLHF
few	TRBD1	TRBV5-1	TRBJ2-3	TGCGCCAGCAGCTTGGCCGACAGGGGAGTCGCAGATACGCAGTATTTT	CASSLADRGVADTQYF
many	-	TRBV7-6	TRBJ1-5	TGTGCCAGCAGCTTAAACGGTTTTAACCAGCCCCAGCATTTT	CASSLNGFNQPQHF
few	-	TRBV6-6	TRBJ2-3	TGTGCCAGCCGGCGGGGTACGCAGTATTTT	CASRRGTQYF